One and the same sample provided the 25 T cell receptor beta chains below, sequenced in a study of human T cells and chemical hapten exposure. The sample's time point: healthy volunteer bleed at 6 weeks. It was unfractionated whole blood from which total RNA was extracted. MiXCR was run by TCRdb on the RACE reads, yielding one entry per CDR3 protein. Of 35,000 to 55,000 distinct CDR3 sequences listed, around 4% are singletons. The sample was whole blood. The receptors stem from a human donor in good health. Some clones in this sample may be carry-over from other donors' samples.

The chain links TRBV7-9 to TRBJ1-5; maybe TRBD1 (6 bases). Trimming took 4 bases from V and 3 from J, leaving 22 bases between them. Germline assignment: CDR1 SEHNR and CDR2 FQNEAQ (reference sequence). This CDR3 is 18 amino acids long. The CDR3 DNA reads TGTGCCAGCAGCTGGGCACGCCCCGGGACACGGCTCAATCAGCCCCAGCATTTT. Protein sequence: CASSWARPGTRLNQPQHF.

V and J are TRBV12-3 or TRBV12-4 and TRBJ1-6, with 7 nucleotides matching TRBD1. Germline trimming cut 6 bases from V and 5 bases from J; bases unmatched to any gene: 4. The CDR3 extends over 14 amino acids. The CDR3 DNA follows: TGTGCCAGCAGCCACAGGGGCAATAATTCACCCCTCCACTTT. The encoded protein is CASSHRGNNSPLHF.

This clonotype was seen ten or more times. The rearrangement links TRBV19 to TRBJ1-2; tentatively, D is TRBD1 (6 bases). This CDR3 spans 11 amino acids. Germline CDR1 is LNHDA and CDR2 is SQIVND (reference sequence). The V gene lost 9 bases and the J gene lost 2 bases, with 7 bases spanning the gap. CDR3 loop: CASRGNYGYTF. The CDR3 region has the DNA TGTGCCAGCAGGGGCAACTATGGCTACACCTTC.

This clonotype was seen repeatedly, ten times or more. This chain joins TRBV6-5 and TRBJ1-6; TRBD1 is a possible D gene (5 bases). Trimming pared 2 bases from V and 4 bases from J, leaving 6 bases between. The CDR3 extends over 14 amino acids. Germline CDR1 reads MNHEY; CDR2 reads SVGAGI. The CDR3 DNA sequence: TGTGCCAGCAGTTACGGGACTTATAATTCACCCCTCCACTTT. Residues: CASSYGTYNSPLHF.

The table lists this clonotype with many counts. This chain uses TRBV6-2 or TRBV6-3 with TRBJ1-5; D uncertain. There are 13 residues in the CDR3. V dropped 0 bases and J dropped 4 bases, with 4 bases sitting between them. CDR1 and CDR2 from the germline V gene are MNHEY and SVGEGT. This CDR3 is CASSYSRNQPQHF. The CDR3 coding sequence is TGTGCCAGCAGTTACTCAAGAAATCAGCCCCAGCATTTT.

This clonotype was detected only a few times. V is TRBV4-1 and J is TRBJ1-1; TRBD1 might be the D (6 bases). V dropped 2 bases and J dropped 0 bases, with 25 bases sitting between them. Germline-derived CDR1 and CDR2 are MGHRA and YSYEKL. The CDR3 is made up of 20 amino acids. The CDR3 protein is CASSQRALDSRPTVNTEAFF. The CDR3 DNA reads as TGCGCCAGCAGCCAAAGGGCCCTGGACAGTCGCCCCACGGTGAACACTGAAGCTTTCTTT.

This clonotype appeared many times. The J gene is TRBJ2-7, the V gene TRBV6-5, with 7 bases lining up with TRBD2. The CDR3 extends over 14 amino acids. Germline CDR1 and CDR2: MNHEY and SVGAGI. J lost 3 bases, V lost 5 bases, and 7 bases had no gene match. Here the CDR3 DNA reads TGTGCCAGCAGTCCCGCCTCGGGGGGCTACGAGCAGTACTTC. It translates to CASSPASGGYEQYF.

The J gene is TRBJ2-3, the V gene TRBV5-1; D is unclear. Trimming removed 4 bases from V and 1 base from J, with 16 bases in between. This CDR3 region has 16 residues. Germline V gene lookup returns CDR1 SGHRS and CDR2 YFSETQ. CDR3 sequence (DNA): TGCGCCAGCAGCCCAACTGGTGCGCCGGGCACAGATACGCAGTATTTT. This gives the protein CASSPTGAPGTDTQYF.

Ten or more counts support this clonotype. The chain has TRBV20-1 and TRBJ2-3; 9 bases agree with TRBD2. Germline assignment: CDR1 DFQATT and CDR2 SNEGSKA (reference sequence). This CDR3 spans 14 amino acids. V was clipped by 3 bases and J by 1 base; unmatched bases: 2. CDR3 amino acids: CSASSGSGTDTQYF. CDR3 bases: TGCAGTGCTAGTAGCGGGAGTGGCACAGATACGCAGTATTTT.

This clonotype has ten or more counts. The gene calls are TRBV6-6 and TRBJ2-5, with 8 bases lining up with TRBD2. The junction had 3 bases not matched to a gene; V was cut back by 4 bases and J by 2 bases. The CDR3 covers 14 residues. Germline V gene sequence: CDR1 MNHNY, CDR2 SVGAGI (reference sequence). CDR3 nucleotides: TGTGCCAGCAGTTTCGGGGGGGGTCAAGAGACCCAGTACTTC. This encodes CASSFGGGQETQYF.

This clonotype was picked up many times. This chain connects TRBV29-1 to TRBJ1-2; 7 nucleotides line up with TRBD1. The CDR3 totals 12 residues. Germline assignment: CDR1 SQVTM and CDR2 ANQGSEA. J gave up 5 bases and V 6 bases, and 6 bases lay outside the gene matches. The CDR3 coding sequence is TGCAGCGTCACAGGGGAGGGATATGGCTACACCTTC. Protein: CSVTGEGYGYTF.

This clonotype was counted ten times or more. In DNA, the CDR3 is TGTGCCAGCAGCCCCGGCCTAGAACAGCATGAGCAGTTCTTC. Amino acids: CASSPGLEQHEQFF. The rearrangement uses TRBV6-4 and TRBJ2-1; the D is unclear. Germline V CDR1 and CDR2: MRHNA, SNTAGT. Trimming pared 6 bases from V and 8 bases from J, leaving 17 bases between. This CDR3 comprises 14 residues.

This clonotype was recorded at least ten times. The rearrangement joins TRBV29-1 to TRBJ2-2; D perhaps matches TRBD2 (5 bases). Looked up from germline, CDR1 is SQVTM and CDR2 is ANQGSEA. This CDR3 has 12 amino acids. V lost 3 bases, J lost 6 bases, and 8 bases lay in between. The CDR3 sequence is CSVERGPGELFF. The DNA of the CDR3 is TGCAGCGTTGAGCGCGGGCCCGGGGAGCTGTTTTTT.

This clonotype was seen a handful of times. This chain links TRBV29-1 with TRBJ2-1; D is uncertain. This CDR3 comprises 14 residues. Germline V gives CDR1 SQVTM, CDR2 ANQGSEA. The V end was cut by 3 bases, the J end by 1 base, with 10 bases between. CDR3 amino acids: CSVDPSGSYNEQFF. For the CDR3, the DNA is TGCAGCGTTGACCCTAGTGGATCCTACAATGAGCAGTTCTTC.

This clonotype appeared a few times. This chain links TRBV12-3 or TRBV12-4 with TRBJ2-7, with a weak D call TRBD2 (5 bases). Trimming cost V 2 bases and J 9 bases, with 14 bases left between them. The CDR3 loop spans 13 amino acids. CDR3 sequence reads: CASSLRTDSRQYF. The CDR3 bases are TGTGCCAGCAGTTTAAGGACGGACTCTCGGCAGTACTTC.

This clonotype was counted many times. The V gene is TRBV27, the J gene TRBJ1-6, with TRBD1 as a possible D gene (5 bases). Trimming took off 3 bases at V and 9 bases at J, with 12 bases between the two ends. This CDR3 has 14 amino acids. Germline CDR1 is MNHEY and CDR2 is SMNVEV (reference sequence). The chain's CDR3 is CASSLYRLTSPLHF. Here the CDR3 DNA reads TGTGCCAGCAGTTTGTACAGGCTCACTTCACCCCTCCACTTT.

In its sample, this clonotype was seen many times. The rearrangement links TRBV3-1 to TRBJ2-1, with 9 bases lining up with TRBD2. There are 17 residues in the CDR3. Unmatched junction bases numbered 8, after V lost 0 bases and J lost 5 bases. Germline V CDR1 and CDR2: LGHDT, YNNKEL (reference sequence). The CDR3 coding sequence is TGTGCCAGCAGCCAAGATAGGGCGGGAGGGCCTGACAATGAGCAGTTCTTC. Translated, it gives CASSQDRAGGPDNEQFF.

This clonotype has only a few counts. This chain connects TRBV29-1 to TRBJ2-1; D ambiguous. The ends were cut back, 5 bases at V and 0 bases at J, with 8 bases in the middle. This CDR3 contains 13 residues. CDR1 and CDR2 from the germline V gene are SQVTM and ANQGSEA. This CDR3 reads CSVSESSYNEQFF. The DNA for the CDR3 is TGCAGCGTTAGTGAGTCCTCCTACAATGAGCAGTTCTTC.

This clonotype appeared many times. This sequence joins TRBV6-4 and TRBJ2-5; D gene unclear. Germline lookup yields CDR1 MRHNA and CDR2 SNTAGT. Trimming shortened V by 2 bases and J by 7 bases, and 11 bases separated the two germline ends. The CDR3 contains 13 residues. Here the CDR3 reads CASSDSQRGTQYF. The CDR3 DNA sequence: TGTGCCAGCAGTGACAGTCAACGTGGGACCCAGTACTTC.

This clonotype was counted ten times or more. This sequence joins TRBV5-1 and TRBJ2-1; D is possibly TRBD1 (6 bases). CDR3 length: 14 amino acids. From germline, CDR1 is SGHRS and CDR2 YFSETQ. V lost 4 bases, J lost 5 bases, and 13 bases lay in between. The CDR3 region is CASSLHDRNNEQFF. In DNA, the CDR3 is TGCGCCAGCAGCCTTCACGACAGGAACAATGAGCAGTTCTTC.

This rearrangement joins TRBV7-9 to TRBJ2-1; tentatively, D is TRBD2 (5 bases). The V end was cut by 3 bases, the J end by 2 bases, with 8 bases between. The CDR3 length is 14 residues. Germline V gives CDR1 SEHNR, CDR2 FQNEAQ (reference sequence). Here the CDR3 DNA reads TGTGCCAGCAGCTTCGGGGTCCCCTACAATGAGCAGTTCTTC. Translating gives CASSFGVPYNEQFF.

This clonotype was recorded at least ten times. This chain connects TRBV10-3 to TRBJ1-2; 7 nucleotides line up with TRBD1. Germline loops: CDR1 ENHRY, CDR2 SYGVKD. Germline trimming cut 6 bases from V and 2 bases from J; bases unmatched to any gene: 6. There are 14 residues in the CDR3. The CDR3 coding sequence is TGTGCCATCAGGGGGGACAGCCAAAACTATGGCTACACCTTC. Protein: CAIRGDSQNYGYTF.

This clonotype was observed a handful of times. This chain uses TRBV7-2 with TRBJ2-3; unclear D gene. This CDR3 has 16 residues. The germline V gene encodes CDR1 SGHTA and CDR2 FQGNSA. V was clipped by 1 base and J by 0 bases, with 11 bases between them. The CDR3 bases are TGTGCCAGCAGCTTAGGTCCAGCCCCTAGCACAGATACGCAGTATTTT. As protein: CASSLGPAPSTDTQYF.

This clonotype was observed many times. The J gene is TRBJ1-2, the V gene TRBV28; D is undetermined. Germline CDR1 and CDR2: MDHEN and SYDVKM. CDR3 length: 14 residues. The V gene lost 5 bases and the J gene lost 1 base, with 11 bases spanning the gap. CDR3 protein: CASSPPTVNYGYTF. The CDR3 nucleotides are TGTGCCAGCAGTCCTCCAACGGTTAACTATGGCTACACCTTC.

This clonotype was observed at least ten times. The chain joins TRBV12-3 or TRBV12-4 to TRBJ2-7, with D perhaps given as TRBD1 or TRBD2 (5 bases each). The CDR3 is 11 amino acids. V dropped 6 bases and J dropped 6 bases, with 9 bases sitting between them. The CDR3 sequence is CASRDSGEQYF. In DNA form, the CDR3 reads TGTGCCAGCAGAGACAGCGGCGAGCAGTACTTC.